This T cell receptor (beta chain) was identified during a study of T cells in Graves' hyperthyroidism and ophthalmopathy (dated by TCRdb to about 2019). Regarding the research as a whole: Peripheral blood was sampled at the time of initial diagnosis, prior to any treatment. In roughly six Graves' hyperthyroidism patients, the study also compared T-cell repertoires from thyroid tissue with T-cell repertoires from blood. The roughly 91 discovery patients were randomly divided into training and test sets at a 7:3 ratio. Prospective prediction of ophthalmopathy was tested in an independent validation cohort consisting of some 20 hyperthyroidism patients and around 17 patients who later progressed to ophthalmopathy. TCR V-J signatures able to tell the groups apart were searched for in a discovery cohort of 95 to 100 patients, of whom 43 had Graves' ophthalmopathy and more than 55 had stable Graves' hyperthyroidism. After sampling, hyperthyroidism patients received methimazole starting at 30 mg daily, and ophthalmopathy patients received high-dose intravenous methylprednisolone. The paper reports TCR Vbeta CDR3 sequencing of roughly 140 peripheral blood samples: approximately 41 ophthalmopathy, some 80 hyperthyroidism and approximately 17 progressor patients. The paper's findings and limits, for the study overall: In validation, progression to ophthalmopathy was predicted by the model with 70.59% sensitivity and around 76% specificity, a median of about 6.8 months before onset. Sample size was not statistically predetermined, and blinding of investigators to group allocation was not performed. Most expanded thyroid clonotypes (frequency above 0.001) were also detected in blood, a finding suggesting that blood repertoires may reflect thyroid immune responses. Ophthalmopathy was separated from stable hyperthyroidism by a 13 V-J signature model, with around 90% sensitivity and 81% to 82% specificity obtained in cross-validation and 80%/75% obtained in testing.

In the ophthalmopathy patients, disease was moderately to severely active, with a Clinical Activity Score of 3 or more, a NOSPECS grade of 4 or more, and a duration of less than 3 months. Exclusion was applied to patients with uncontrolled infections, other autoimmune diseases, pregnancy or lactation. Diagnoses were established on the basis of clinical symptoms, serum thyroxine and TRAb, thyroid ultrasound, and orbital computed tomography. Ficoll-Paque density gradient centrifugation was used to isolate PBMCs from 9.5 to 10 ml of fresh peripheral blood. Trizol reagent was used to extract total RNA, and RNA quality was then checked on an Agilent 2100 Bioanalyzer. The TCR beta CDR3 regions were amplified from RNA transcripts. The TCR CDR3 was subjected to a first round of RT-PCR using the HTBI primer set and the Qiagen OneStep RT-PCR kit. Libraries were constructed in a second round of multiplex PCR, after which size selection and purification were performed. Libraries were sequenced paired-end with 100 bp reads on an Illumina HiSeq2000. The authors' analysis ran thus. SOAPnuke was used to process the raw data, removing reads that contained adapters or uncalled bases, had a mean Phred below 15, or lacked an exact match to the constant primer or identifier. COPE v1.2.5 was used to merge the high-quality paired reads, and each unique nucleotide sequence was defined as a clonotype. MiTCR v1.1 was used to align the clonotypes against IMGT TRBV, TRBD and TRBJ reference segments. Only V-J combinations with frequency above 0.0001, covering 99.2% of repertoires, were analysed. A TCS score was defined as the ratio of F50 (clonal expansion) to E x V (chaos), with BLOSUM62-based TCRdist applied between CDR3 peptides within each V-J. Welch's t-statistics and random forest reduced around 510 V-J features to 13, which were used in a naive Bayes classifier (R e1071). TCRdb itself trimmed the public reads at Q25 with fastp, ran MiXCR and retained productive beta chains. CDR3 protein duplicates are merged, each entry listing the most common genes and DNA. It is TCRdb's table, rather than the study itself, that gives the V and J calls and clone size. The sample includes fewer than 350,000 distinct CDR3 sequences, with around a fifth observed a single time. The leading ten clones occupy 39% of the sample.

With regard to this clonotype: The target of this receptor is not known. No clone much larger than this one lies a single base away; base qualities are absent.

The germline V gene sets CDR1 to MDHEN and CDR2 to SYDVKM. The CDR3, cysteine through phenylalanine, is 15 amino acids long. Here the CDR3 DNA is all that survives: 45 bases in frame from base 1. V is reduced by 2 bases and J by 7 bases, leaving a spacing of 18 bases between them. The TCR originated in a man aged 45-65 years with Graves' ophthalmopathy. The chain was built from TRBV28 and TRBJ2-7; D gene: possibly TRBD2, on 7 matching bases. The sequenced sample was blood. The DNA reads TGTGCCAGCAGTTTAGGGGGGGGGGGGGCGCGAGAGCAGTACTTC. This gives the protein CASSLGGGGAREQYF.